Listed below are T cell receptor beta chains from one sample, sequenced in a study of human T cells and chemical hapten exposure. TCRdb ran MiXCR on the RACE reads and lists one entry per CDR3 protein. Among about 96,000 distinct CDR3 sequences listed, about 9.6% were seen once. Here the sequenced sample was whole blood, taken in connection with sensitization to the hapten diphenylcyclopropenone (DPC). These receptors were collected from a woman between 40 and 55 years old with alopecia areata. Some clones in this sample may be carry-over from other donors' samples. Both conserved end residues are part of each CDR3. D genes are given only for firm matches. Size is stated for part of the rows, as once, few or many counts, or as a class when the clone is expanded.

TRBV20-1	TRBJ2-3	.	.	CSAIHVLSGEQYF	TGCAGTGCTATTCATGTGTTGTCGGGTGAGCAGTATTTT
TRBV20-1	TRBJ2-1	.	TRBD2	CSAYKPAGGTKNEQFF	TGCAGTGCTTACAAACCAGCGGGAGGGACGAAGAATGAGCAGTTCTTC
TRBV28	TRBJ2-7	few	TRBD2	CASSSSGRSSYEQYF	TGTGCCAGCAGCAGTAGCGGGAGGAGCTCCTACGAGCAGTACTTC
TRBV5-1	TRBJ2-7	many	.	CASSLDPAYEQYF	TGCGCCAGCAGCTTAGACCCAGCCTACGAGCAGTACTTC
TRBV30	TRBJ1-4	many	.	CAWSRASTNEKLFF	TGTGCCTGGAGTAGGGCCTCAACTAATGAAAAACTGTTTTTT
TRBV12-3/TRBV12-4	TRBJ1-2	many	TRBD1	CASNKQGAHTF	TGTGCCAGCAACAAACAGGGGGCACACACCTTC
TRBV7-8	TRBJ2-1	few	TRBD2	CASGAGAEQFF	TGTGCCAGTGGAGCGGGAGCTGAGCAGTTCTTC
TRBV12-3/TRBV12-4	TRBJ1-1	many	.	CASSFGQLGTEAFF	TGTGCCAGCAGTTTCGGACAATTGGGGACTGAAGCTTTCTTT
TRBV9	TRBJ2-1	many	.	CASSVGGTQYNEQFF	TGTGCCAGCAGCGTAGGCGGGACCCAGTACAATGAGCAGTTCTTC
TRBV29-1	TRBJ2-2	many	.	CSVELAWGTGELFF	TGCAGCGTTGAGTTGGCTTGGGGCACCGGGGAGCTGTTTTTT
TRBV28	TRBJ2-1	few	.	CASSDGTASSYNEQFF	TGTGCCAGCAGTGACGGGACCGCCAGCTCCTACAATGAGCAGTTCTTC
TRBV20-1	TRBJ2-7	few	.	CSASFGNFYEQYF	TGCAGTGCTAGTTTCGGGAATTTCTACGAGCAGTACTTC
TRBV6-1	TRBJ2-3	few	.	CASSEEKGPDTQYF	TGTGCCAGCAGTGAAGAGAAGGGTCCAGATACGCAGTATTTT
TRBV7-2	TRBJ2-3	.	TRBD2	CASSLVDGGLAGGEQYF	TGTGCCAGCAGCTTAGTAGACGGGGGACTAGCGGGAGGAGAGCAGTATTTT
TRBV20-1	TRBJ2-7	.	TRBD1	CSAEGTDYEQYF	TGCAGTGCTGAAGGGACAGACTACGAGCAGTACTTC
TRBV20-1	TRBJ1-4	few	.	CSARGGRDEKLFF	TGCAGTGCTAGAGGCGGGCGGGATGAAAAACTGTTTTTT
TRBV20-1	TRBJ1-1	few	.	CSATLWGEAFF	TGCAGTGCTACCCTTTGGGGTGAAGCTTTCTTT
TRBV19	TRBJ2-7	many	TRBD2	CASSFGTSGSRYEQYF	TGTGCCAGTAGTTTCGGGACTAGCGGGAGTCGTTACGAGCAGTACTTC
TRBV6-5	TRBJ1-1	many	.	CASSYYRDTEAFF	TGTGCCAGCAGTTATTACCGGGACACTGAAGCTTTCTTT
TRBV11-2	TRBJ1-1	.	.	CASSPFLGGTEAFF	TGTGCCAGCAGCCCTTTTCTGGGGGGCACTGAAGCTTTCTTT
TRBV29-1	TRBJ1-4	few	.	CSVGSLSTNEKLFF	TGCAGCGTTGGGAGCCTTTCAACTAATGAAAAACTGTTTTTT
TRBV29-1	TRBJ1-2	many	.	CSVEVEQGYGYTF	TGCAGCGTTGAAGTAGAACAGGGTTATGGCTACACCTTC
TRBV9	TRBJ2-5	few	.	CASSVGTPGGETQYF	TGTGCCAGCAGCGTAGGAACTCCCGGAGGAGAGACCCAGTACTTC
TRBV30	TRBJ2-1	many	TRBD2	CAWRGLAGGYEQFF	TGTGCCTGGAGGGGACTAGCGGGAGGCTATGAGCAGTTCTTC
TRBV9	TRBJ2-7	.	.	CASSVALSATGTFYEQYF	TGTGCCAGCAGCGTAGCTTTGTCGGCAACAGGGACTTTCTACGAGCAGTACTTC
TRBV20-1	TRBJ2-3	few	TRBD2	CSASRGGTTDTQYF	TGCAGTGCTAGCCGGGGGGGGACCACAGATACGCAGTATTTT
TRBV20-1	TRBJ2-5	.	TRBD2	CSARAPPGTSGQETQYF	TGCAGTGCTAGAGCCCCCCCCGGGACTAGCGGACAAGAGACCCAGTACTTC
TRBV7-9	TRBJ2-1	many	TRBD2	CASSSPLTSGRGNEQFF	TGTGCCAGCAGCTCACCGCTGACTAGCGGGAGAGGGAATGAGCAGTTCTTC
TRBV3-1	TRBJ2-7	.	.	CASSQGGTSYEQYF	TGTGCCAGCAGCCAAGGAGGGACTTCCTACGAGCAGTACTTC
TRBV27	TRBJ2-7	.	.	CASSFNALYYEQYF	TGTGCCAGCAGTTTTAACGCCTTATACTACGAGCAGTACTTC
TRBV18	TRBJ1-3	few	.	CASSPQGGLGNTIYF	TGTGCCAGCTCACCACAAGGGGGACTTGGAAACACCATATATTTT
TRBV6-5	TRBJ1-5	many	.	CASSRYGTGINQPQHF	TGTGCCAGCAGTCGATACGGAACTGGGATCAATCAGCCCCAGCATTTT
TRBV7-9	TRBJ2-2	few	.	CASGQNTGELFF	TGTGCCAGTGGCCAGAACACCGGGGAGCTGTTTTTT
TRBV28	TRBJ2-7	.	TRBD2	CASRREFGTYEQYF	TGTGCCAGCAGGCGGGAGTTCGGTACCTACGAGCAGTACTTC
TRBV5-5	TRBJ2-1	few	TRBD1	CASSSGQGYNEQFF	TGTGCCAGCAGTTCCGGACAGGGTTACAATGAGCAGTTCTTC
TRBV29-1	TRBJ2-2	few	.	CSVTDTGELFF	TGCAGCGTTACCGATACCGGGGAGCTGTTTTTT
TRBV5-1	TRBJ2-5	.	.	CASSMAYYQETQYF	TGCGCCAGCAGCATGGCGTACTACCAAGAGACCCAGTACTTC
TRBV29-1	TRBJ2-7	.	.	CSDLLRDLDTYEQYF	TGCAGCGATCTCCTCCGGGATCTGGACACCTACGAGCAGTACTTC
TRBV6-2/TRBV6-3	TRBJ2-6	.	TRBD1	CASSSRQGSQSGANVLTF	TGTGCCAGCAGCTCAAGACAGGGCTCCCAGTCTGGGGCCAACGTCCTGACTTTC
TRBV12-3/TRBV12-4	TRBJ1-2	many	.	CASSLMTEDGYTF	TGTGCCAGCAGTTTAATGACGGAAGATGGCTACACCTTC
TRBV29-1	TRBJ2-1	many	.	CSVVPGGNNEQFF	TGCAGCGTTGTTCCTGGCGGAAACAATGAGCAGTTCTTC
TRBV5-5	TRBJ1-2	few	TRBD1	CASTDRSDYGYTF	TGTGCCAGCACGGACAGGTCCGACTATGGCTACACCTTC
TRBV29-1	TRBJ2-7	.	.	CSVVSLSYEQYF	TGCAGCGTTGTTTCGTTGTCCTACGAGCAGTACTTC
TRBV2	TRBJ2-7	.	.	CASSGQNEQYF	TGTGCCAGCAGTGGGCAGAACGAGCAGTACTTC
TRBV28	TRBJ1-5	few	.	CASRDTGPGNQPQHF	TGTGCCAGCAGAGATACGGGTCCCGGCAATCAGCCCCAGCATTTT
TRBV19	TRBJ2-2	.	TRBD2	CASSIRAGDTGELFF	TGTGCCAGTAGTATTCGAGCGGGGGACACCGGGGAGCTGTTTTTT
TRBV28	TRBJ2-7	many	.	CASSSPGAFYEQYF	TGTGCCAGCAGTTCTCCGGGGGCCTTCTACGAGCAGTACTTC
TRBV12-3/TRBV12-4	TRBJ2-4	few	TRBD1	CASSPDRAQAKNIQYF	TGTGCCAGCAGCCCGGACAGGGCCCAAGCCAAAAACATTCAGTACTTC
TRBV7-9	TRBJ2-7	many	.	CASSTTGSAYEQYF	TGTGCCAGCAGCACAACAGGGAGTGCCTACGAGCAGTACTTC
TRBV29-1	TRBJ1-4	many	.	CSVVLGPGGEKLFF	TGCAGCGTTGTGTTAGGACCCGGGGGCGAAAAACTGTTTTTT
TRBV6-6	TRBJ1-5	few	.	CASTFTQSPTMPGANQPQHF	TGTGCCAGCACCTTTACTCAATCGCCCACAATGCCCGGGGCCAATCAGCCCCAGCATTTT
TRBV6-2/TRBV6-3	TRBJ2-1	few	.	CASSAMIEQFF	TGTGCCAGCAGCGCCATGATTGAGCAGTTCTTC
TRBV14	TRBJ1-2	.	.	CASSQLVGSSYGYTF	TGTGCCAGCAGCCAGCTGGTCGGCAGCAGCTATGGCTACACCTTC
TRBV7-7	TRBJ2-1	few	.	CASSLGPGRAEFF	TGTGCTAGCAGCTTAGGTCCGGGCAGGGCGGAGTTCTTC
TRBV6-6	TRBJ1-2	.	TRBD1	CASRYQGDYGYTF	TGTGCCAGCAGGTACCAGGGGGATTATGGCTACACCTTC
TRBV20-1	TRBJ2-1	many	.	CSARGTEQFF	TGCAGTGCTAGAGGGACAGAGCAGTTCTTC
TRBV20-1	TRBJ2-1	many	TRBD2	CSASRTSGSNEQFF	TGCAGTGCATCGAGGACTAGCGGGAGTAATGAGCAGTTCTTC
TRBV28	TRBJ2-3	once	TRBD1	CASSSQGQGVTDTQYF	TGTGCCAGCAGTTCCCAGGGACAGGGGGTTACAGATACGCAGTATTTT
TRBV20-1	TRBJ2-3	many	TRBD1	CSARDRVRDTQYF	TGCAGTGCTAGGGACAGGGTTCGCGATACGCAGTATTTT
TRBV3-1	TRBJ2-3	.	.	CASSQAIGVGSTDTQYF	TGTGCCAGCAGCCAAGCCATAGGGGTGGGTAGCACAGATACGCAGTATTTT